These T cell receptor beta chains were read from a single sample in a study of T cell changes during pregnancy in multiple sclerosis. The method was immunoSEQ multiplex PCR; TCRdb's version includes in-frame clones alone and lacks a portion of them. The sample shows tens of thousands of clones, 88% of them seen only once. The sequencing used peripheral blood, collected before pregnancy. The receptors here all came from a female donor with multiple sclerosis, enrolled in a pregnancy study. Both conserved end residues are part of each CDR3. Each record gives: clone size, V gene, CDR3 protein. The size field is filled for only some rows; it gives once, few, many or a size class.

. TRBV2 CASSALLYEQYF
. TRBV7-8 CASSFPDRLATEAFF
. TRBV4-1 CASSQDPDRGYGNTIYF
few TRBV6-5 CASSSLDNQPQHF
. TRBV30 CAWSKGLGFSGNTIYF
. TRBV30 CAWSSSVDRGNTPQHF
. TRBV9 CASSVGAGYFYEQYF
. TRBV7-9 CASTPGVNFGSNQPQHF
. TRBV10-3 CAIRGTGDTEAFF
. TRBV19 CASIRGAATEAFF
. TRBV5-1 CASSLQPGTPQETQYF
once TRBV7-2 CASSADRGRTEAFF
. TRBV11-2 CAWGAGELFF
. TRBV19 CASSIAAGGTGELFF
. TRBV7-2 CASSLGGYSNQPQHF
. TRBV19 CASTTLAGSNTGELFF
. TRBV2 CASNYWNEQFF
. TRBV20-1 CSARAAEAFF
. TRBV27 CASSRQGAGDGYTF
. TRBV4-3 CASSQRWVSTDTQYF
. TRBV19 CASTFRLAGRSADTQYF
. TRBV30 CAWSVTGSGYTF
once TRBV5-1 CASRSLTNEKLFF
. TRBV27 CASSIVPTGTSTEAFF
. TRBV5-1 CASSKSSGSRSDEQFF
. TRBV5-1 CASSFRDRNYGYTF
once TRBV10-3 CAITPGQGAVPDDGYTF
. TRBV7-2 CASSPQGTLSDTQYF
few TRBV27 CASRMDRTSSYNSPLHF
. TRBV19 CASSPGQTKNTEAFF
. TRBV5-8 CASNLADSYNEQFF
. TRBV7-6 CASSKQGTTGELFF
. TRBV4-1 CASSQDLAGVFPGELFF
. TRBV4-3 CASSHPTGGVYEQFF
. TRBV5-4 CASSSSGTGIGTGELFF
. TRBV10-3 CAISVRGNQPQHF
. TRBV19 CASSIEAVSSGTQYF
. TRBV5-6 CASSIGTVTNYGYTF
. TRBV6-5 CASSAVTNAKYEQYF
. TRBV11-2 CASSAQHISPLHF
. TRBV28 CASSFSEGPYGYTF
. TRBV5-8 CASSFLGAEQYF
once TRBV7-9 CASSLGSGGVGYEQYF
. TRBV7-3 CASSDDKNTEAFF
. TRBV19 CASSIGSGAGGYEQYF
. TRBV6-6 CASSFDRGYGYTF
. TRBV11-2 CASSPLGREQYF
. TRBV6-4 CASSGQGDTGELFF
. TRBV6-6 CATWGLEETQYF
. TRBV5-4 CASSPRGVNREQETQYF
. TRBV5-1 CASSLGGGASGLYEQYF